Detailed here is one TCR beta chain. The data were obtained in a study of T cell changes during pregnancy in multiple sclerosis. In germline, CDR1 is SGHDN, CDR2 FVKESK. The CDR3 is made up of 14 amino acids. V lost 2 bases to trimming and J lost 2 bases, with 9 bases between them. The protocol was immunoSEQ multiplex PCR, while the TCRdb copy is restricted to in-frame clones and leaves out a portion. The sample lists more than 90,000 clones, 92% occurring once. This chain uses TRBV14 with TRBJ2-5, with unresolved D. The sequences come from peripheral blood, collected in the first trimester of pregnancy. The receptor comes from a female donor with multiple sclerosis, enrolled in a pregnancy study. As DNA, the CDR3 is TGTGCCAGCAGCCAATACAGAACACAAGAGACCCAGTACTTC. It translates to CASSQYRTQETQYF.